This T cell receptor beta chain was observed in a study of beta chain features in type 1 diabetes. Of the isolated RNA, all was reverse transcribed, and so the sequenced material was expressed TCRB transcripts. Libraries were prepared by immunoSEQ multiplex PCR; TCRdb keeps only in-frame clonotypes and omits some of them. The repertoire includes about 320,000 clones, less than 15% of them detected once, and 5.5% to 7.5% sits in the top ten. CDR1 is SGHAT, CDR2 FQNNGV, per germline. V trimming: 4 bases; J trimming: 2 bases; junction bases outside the gene matches: 5. The CDR3 contains 14 residues. The receptor's source is a man aged 25-40 years in good health. This rearrangement joins TRBV11-2 to TRBJ2-7; TRBD2 matches at 7 bases. Sequenced sample: central memory CD4+ T cells from blood. CDR3 amino acids: CASSSSGTTYEQYF. DNA for the CDR3: TGTGCCAGCAGCTCATCTGGGACTACCTACGAGCAGTACTTC. The full variable domain, completed using reference TRBV11-2 and TRBJ2-7, is EAGVAQSPRYKIIEKRQSVAFWCNPISGHATLYWYQQILGQGPKLLIQFQNNGVVDDSQLPKDRFSAERLKGVDSTLKIQPAKLEDSAVYLCASSSSGTTYEQYFGPGTRLTVT.